This T cell receptor beta chain was found in a study of T cell changes during pregnancy in multiple sclerosis. The CDR3 length is 15 residues. V was cut by 0 bases and J by 9 bases, with 15 bases left in between. Germline V gene lookup returns CDR1 LGHNA and CDR2 YNFKEQ. Assay used: immunoSEQ multiplex PCR; TCRdb lists only in-frame clones, some missing. Among about 36,000 clones listed, around 91% were seen once. This clone was counted once. Sequencing used CD8+ T cells from peripheral blood mononuclear cells, obtained in the third trimester of pregnancy. The rearrangement uses TRBV4-2 and TRBJ2-1; no firm D call. The TCR sequence derives from a female donor with multiple sclerosis, enrolled in a pregnancy study. The CDR3 reads CASSQEAAAGGEQFF. The CDR3 bases are TGTGCCAGCAGCCAAGAGGCCGCGGCTGGTGGTGAGCAGTTCTTC.